The 18 T cell receptor beta chains listed next were all sequenced from one sample in a study of CD8+ T cells in alopecia areata. Reverse transcription of extracted RNA yielded cDNA, which provided the sequencing template. Measured with immunoSEQ multiplex PCR; TCRdb has only the in-frame clones, and not every one. The sample records under 350,000 clones, 55% to 75% being singletons. Treatment in this sample: oral pan-JAK inhibitor, 5-10 mg twice daily. The starting material was CD4+ T cells sorted from blood, obtained at week 24, from a patient treated with tofacitinib. The receptors here all came from a human donor with alopecia areata.

This sequence joins TRBV6-5 and TRBJ2-2; no clear D gene. Trimming pared 2 bases from V and 2 bases from J, leaving 6 bases between. Germline assignment: CDR1 MNHEY and CDR2 SVGAGI. The CDR3 is 14 residues long. In DNA, the CDR3 is TGTGCCAGCAGTTACCGTCCAAACACCGGGGAGCTGTTTTTT. The encoded protein is CASSYRPNTGELFF.

This chain joins TRBV11-2 and TRBJ1-1; TRBD1 agrees at 7 bases. The CDR3 runs 14 residues. Germline V lookup: CDR1 SGHAT, CDR2 FQNNGV. Trimming cost V 5 bases and J 2 bases; bases outside gene matches: 5. The CDR3 here is CASSTTGSNTEAFF. As DNA, the CDR3 is TGTGCCAGCAGCACGACAGGGAGTAACACTGAAGCTTTCTTT.

This clone occurred a few times. This sequence joins TRBV4-1 and TRBJ2-1, with D hard to call. The V gene's germline CDR1 is MGHRA and CDR2 YSYEKL. The V gene lost 1 base and the J gene lost 5 bases, with 18 bases spanning the gap. This CDR3 is 17 amino acids long. Here the CDR3 reads CASSQASRPRKNNEQFF. DNA of the CDR3: TGCGCCAGCAGCCAAGCGTCTAGGCCTAGGAAGAACAATGAGCAGTTCTTC.

Regarding this clone: Other DNA sequences within the sample encode an identical CDR3. The J gene is TRBJ1-2, the V gene TRBV7-2; D unclear. Germline CDR1 reads SGHTA; CDR2 reads FQGNSA. The CDR3 has 13 residues. V dropped 1 base and J dropped 2 bases, with 5 bases sitting between them. CDR3 loop: CASSLGLNYGYTF. DNA for the CDR3: TGTGCCAGCAGCTTAGGTCTAAACTATGGCTACACCTTC.

On this clone: This CDR3 is also generated by other DNA sequences in the sample. V and J are TRBV5-1 and TRBJ2-5; 12 positions match TRBD2. The CDR3 contains 14 residues. V dropped 4 bases and J dropped 5; count of bases not matched to a gene: 3. The germline V gene encodes CDR1 SGHRS and CDR2 YFSETQ. In nucleotides, the CDR3 is TGCGCCAGCAGCCTTGGGACTAGCGGGGAGACCCAGTACTTC. This sequence encodes CASSLGTSGETQYF.

A word on this clone: Compared with germline, one end of the junction differs, possibly owing to a read error. The chain carries TRBV30 and TRBJ2-7; 7 bases are a match to TRBD2. Germline-derived CDR1 and CDR2 are GTSNPN and SVGIG (reference sequence). This CDR3 spans 11 amino acids. The CDR3 sequence is CAGRARYEQYF. The CDR3 DNA reads TGTGCCGGGAGGGCTAGGTACGAGCAGTACTTC.

The chain joins TRBV2 to TRBJ2-7, with 8 bases matching TRBD1. CDR3 length equals 16 residues. In germline, CDR1 is SNHLY, CDR2 FYNNEI. The trim removed 7 bases at V and 2 bases at J, leaving 13 bases unmatched. The CDR3 region has the DNA TGTGCCAGCAAGGCGGACAGGGAGCCCCTAACCTACGAGCAGTACTTC. This translates into CASKADREPLTYEQYF.

This sequence joins TRBV30 and TRBJ1-1; a weak D match, TRBD1 (5 bases). Between the trimmed V and J ends, which lost 3 bases and 5 bases, there was a span of 19 bases. Per the germline V gene, CDR1 is GTSNPN and CDR2 is SVGIG (reference sequence). The CDR3 has 15 amino acids. CDR3 nucleotides: TGTGCCTGGAGCACAACGGGGCTTAGGGTGACTGAAGCTTTCTTT. Translated: CAWSTTGLRVTEAFF.

The chain carries TRBV19 and TRBJ1-1, with a tentative D call TRBD1 (5 bases). This CDR3 has 13 residues. The ends were cut back, 3 bases at V and 6 bases at J, with 11 bases in the middle. In germline, CDR1 is LNHDA, CDR2 SQIVND (reference sequence). The CDR3 here is CASSIRGEAEAFF. The DNA for the CDR3 is TGTGCCAGTAGTATTCGGGGGGAGGCTGAAGCTTTCTTT.

The rearrangement links TRBV30 to TRBJ2-2, with 7 bases identical to TRBD1. The germline CDR1 and CDR2 sequences are GTSNPN and SVGIG (reference sequence). The CDR3 runs 14 residues. Germline trimming cut 5 bases from V and 1 base from J; bases unmatched to any gene: 4. The CDR3 nucleotides are TGTGCCTGGGACAGGGCCCTGAACACCGGGGAGCTGTTTTTT. It translates to CAWDRALNTGELFF.

This clone was seen a few times. The rearrangement uses TRBV15 and TRBJ1-1; tentative D call: TRBD1 (5 bases). Germline V gene sequence: CDR1 LNHNV, CDR2 YYDKDF (reference sequence). CDR3 length equals 19 residues. Between the trimmed V and J ends, which lost 0 bases and 6 bases, there was a span of 26 bases. CDR3 nucleotide sequence: TGTGCCACCAGCAGAGATAGGAGGCAGGGAATGGGTTCGTTCCCTGAAGCTTTCTTT. This translates into CATSRDRRQGMGSFPEAFF.

CDR3 protein: CASSHGLQVAGNEQFF. In nucleotides, the CDR3 is TGTGCCAGCAGCCATGGGCTGCAAGTAGCGGGCAATGAGCAGTTCTTC. This sequence joins TRBV5-4 and TRBJ2-1; TRBD2 matches at 7 bases. This CDR3 has 16 residues. With V trimmed by 4 bases and J by 6 bases, 13 bases remained unmatched. Per germline, CDR1 SGHNT and CDR2 YYREEE (reference sequence).

The rearrangement links TRBV10-3 to TRBJ1-3; a weak D match, TRBD1 (6 bases). Trimming cost V 0 bases and J 3 bases, with 12 bases left between them. This CDR3 has 16 amino acids. Looked up from germline, CDR1 is ENHRY and CDR2 is SYGVKD. CDR3 region: CAISESRDNFGNTIYF. For the CDR3, the DNA is TGTGCCATCAGTGAGTCGCGGGACAATTTTGGAAACACCATATATTTT.

V and J are TRBV2 and TRBJ2-5, with D tentatively TRBD1 or TRBD2 (5 bases each). Germline V CDR1 and CDR2: SNHLY, FYNNEI. The CDR3 length is 12 residues. With 4 bases removed from V and 5 bases from J, the gap between germline ends came to 8 bases. CDR3 region: CASSVGEETQYF. The CDR3 DNA sequence: TGTGCCAGCAGTGTAGGGGAGGAGACCCAGTACTTC.

CDR3 bases: TGTGCCAGCAGTGAATGGAGGGGCACAGGGAACCCCTACGAGCAGTACTTC. It translates to CASSEWRGTGNPYEQYF. The J gene is TRBJ2-7, the V gene TRBV25-1; TRBD1 or TRBD2 may be the D gene (6 bases each). CDR1 and CDR2 (germline): MGHDK, SYGVNS. The CDR3 spans 17 residues. The V end was cut by 1 base, the J end by 2 bases, with 18 bases between.

J is TRBJ1-2 and V is TRBV30, with D unresolved. CDR3 size: 17 residues. V lost 1 base and J lost 8, with 26 bases in between. The germline V gene encodes CDR1 GTSNPN and CDR2 SVGIG (reference sequence). As DNA, the CDR3 is TGTGCCTGGAGTGCCCCCGCGGCGGGCAAACGGGCTAGAGGCTACACCTTC. Its protein is CAWSAPAAGKRARGYTF.

This clone was observed a few times. The CDR3 region is CSVDSGGDEQYF. In DNA form, the CDR3 reads TGCAGCGTCGACTCGGGGGGCGACGAGCAGTACTTC. The genes are TRBV29-1 and TRBJ2-7, with D tentatively TRBD2 (7 bases). V lost 6 bases and J lost 5, with 14 bases in between. The CDR3 sequence is 12 residues long. The germline gives CDR1 SQVTM, CDR2 ANQGSEA.

The chain carries TRBV9 and TRBJ1-1; possibly TRBD1 for D (5 bases). The CDR3 contains 13 residues. Per germline, CDR1 SGDLS and CDR2 YYNGEE. Trimming stripped 3 bases from V and 2 bases from J, with 8 bases between. CDR3 bases: TGTGCCAGCAGCGAGACAGTCAACACTGAAGCTTTCTTT. Protein product: CASSETVNTEAFF.